This entry describes one T cell receptor (beta chain). This clone has just a few counts. There is no known antigen for this receptor. Base qualities were left out, and no much larger clone turns up one base away. The germline V gene (reference sequence) sets CDR1 to SGHNT and CDR2 to YYREEE. V loses 3 bases of germline sequence and J loses 2 bases, and the interval between the two ends is 9 bases. From the cysteine through the phenylalanine, the CDR3 covers 13 amino acids. Of the read, only the CDR3 DNA is kept; its 39 bases are in frame from base 1. In total, approximately 700 healthy bone marrow donors made up the cohort. All cohort members were sampled while nominally healthy, although unrecorded immune exposures were likely present. The donor was CMV seropositive and belonged to the group of more than 250 seropositive cohort members. A peripheral blood sample was provided by each donor, and peripheral blood mononuclear cells were used for TCR beta sequencing. The Qiagen DNeasy Blood Extraction Kit was used to extract genomic DNA from the blood cell samples.

This entry comes from a study of cytomegalovirus exposure and HLA in healthy donors (dated 2017 in TCRdb). Regarding the complete study: An earlier analysis of about 530 of the donors reported roughly 300 Gb of sequence data and 100 million to 120 million unique TCR beta sequences obtained from about 179 million T cells. An early release covering over 500 HLA-typed donors comprised around 300 gigabases of sequencing data and tens of millions of unique TCR sequences. The genetic ancestry cluster associated with self-reported Caucasian donors included about four fifths of the roughly 400 genotyped donors. The study aimed to test whether signatures of past pathogen exposure could be identified by cataloging public T cell receptors. Using immunosequencing, the study profiled T cell repertoires from about 650 subjects and related those repertoires to cytomegalovirus serostatus. In addition to the first cohort of 666 subjects, a separate validation cohort of 120 different subjects was used. To predict cytomegalovirus infection status, the study combined high-throughput TCR immunosequencing, statistical association of individual TCRs with disease status, and machine learning. To study patterns of TCR occurrence, a later analysis re-analyzed previously published TCR beta repertoires from several hundred donors and added high-resolution HLA genotyping. In the later analysis, no new phenotypic data were used to find candidate immune exposures; instead, reliance was placed on TCR beta sequences and their occurrence across donors. To decide whether each TCR beta V gene segment behaved as functional or pseudogenic, an earlier analysis of fewer than 750 of the donors relied on high-throughput TCR beta sequencing. Donor age, sex, ethnicity and CMV serostatus were compiled alongside the repertoire data. Genome-wide SNP genotypes for about 55% of the roughly 670 donors were used in a later genetic analysis, which treated that subset as a discovery cohort. All discovery cohort repertoires had been generated using a single sequencing platform. HLA typing included class I and class II loci at four-digit resolution. Typing coverage differed by locus: A, B, C, DRB1 and DQB1 were typed in about 620-630 donors, DQA1 in about 500, DPA1 in 600 to 610, and DPB1 in around 490. About five DR-DQ haplotypes were handled as single units for association and clustering because linkage in the cohort was strong. On average, 235,054 unique TCR beta nucleotide sequences were sequenced per donor among some 420 genotyped donors of the cohort, with about 19% of those sequences being non-productive. Study-wide findings and limitations: Because the 87-base-pair reads could not distinguish some IMGT-functional V segments, including TRBV6-2 and TRBV6-3, those segments were excluded. In a later analysis, TCR association rates were found to vary across HLA loci, with the most associated TCRs seen for DRB1 alleles and the fewest for HLA-C alleles. The study gave a list of around 170 TCR beta chains associated with cytomegalovirus. According to the authors, the approach could potentially be generalized to other disease states and immunological phenotypes. Linkage disequilibrium might explain the correlated functional status among segregating V segments, but an unknown experimental factor could not be ruled out. An earlier analysis of approximately 600 of the donors showed that most TCR beta V segments appeared in productive rearrangements either about 87% or about 30% of the time, which broadly matched IMGT annotations. CMV serostatus was the only immune exposure information available for the cohort. Cytomegalovirus status was reported to be diagnosed by the classifier with high specificity and sensitivity in both the original and validation cohorts. When HLA alleles, especially DR and DQ, strongly co-occurred, TCR associations were difficult to assign to individual alleles. Across donors, most TCR sequences were observed very rarely, whereas some public TCRs were present in many individuals. In a later genetic analysis, fewer N-insertions in productive TCRs were reported among donors in an Asian-associated ancestry cluster than the approximately 630-donor mean. The cohort was sequenced for TCR beta chains only, and without alpha or paired-chain data the features that could be detected were limited. Specific HLA alleles were associated with roughly 17,000 TCR beta sequences at a false discovery rate of 0.05 in a later analysis. HLA typing was unavailable for some donors at each locus, so association tests used only the typed subset. A further reported finding was that TCR beta sequences accurately predicted the HLA-A and HLA-B alleles for most subjects in the first cohort. Sequencing depth was assumed to be roughly uniform across donors in the presence/absence analyses, though that assumption may not hold. About 17 rarely observed V segments, including chromosome 9 orphons, were excluded from the earlier analysis of 550 to 700 of the donors because counts were too low. Several of the top co-occurrence clusters appeared to be linked to parvovirus B19, influenza, CMV and Epstein-Barr virus, according to a later analysis. A group of highly shared sequence variants was considered likely to be a technical artifact of the sequencing pipeline. In vitro tests confirmed that a few of the cytomegalovirus-associated TCR beta chains recognize cytomegalovirus antigens. Most CMV-associated TCR beta chains appeared to be HLA-restricted in a later analysis, and the HLA associations seemed to be driven largely by CMV exposure. In a later analysis, HLA-associated TCR beta chains were found to be more clonally expanded and to have lower generation probabilities than equally common non-associated chains. V-gene and J-gene trimming of TCR beta chains was associated with a missense DCLRE1C variant in a later genetic analysis, and the association was replicated in an independent cohort.

The method was the immunoSEQ multiplex PCR assay. The multiplex PCR relied on a mix of 60 forward primers for TCR Vbeta segments and 13 reverse primers for TCR Jbeta segments. Amplification of the CDR3 region of rearranged TCR beta genes was performed with a multiplex PCR assay on genomic DNA. The Illumina HiSeq System was used to sequence the amplified TCR beta libraries as 87-base-pair reads. Per the authors' processing: A later analysis tallied 75 million to 85 million unique TCR beta chains across the 700 or so repertoires, and around 9.9 million of those chains were shared by two or more donors. Raw reads were error-corrected and collapsed into unique sequences with a nearest-neighbor algorithm that merged closely related sequences to remove PCR and sequencing errors. CDR3 sequences were aligned to IMGT reference sequences to assign V, D and J gene segments. For a sequence to be retained, at least a six-nucleotide match to both a V gene segment and a J gene segment was required. Rearrangements were called productive when the CDR3 lacked stop codons and stayed in frame with V and J; all others were non-productive. CDR3 was defined by IMGT convention, running from the second conserved V-encoded cysteine to the conserved J-encoded phenylalanine. The earlier analysis of more than 450 of the donors excluded sequences that lacked an unambiguous match to a single V gene segment. In an earlier analysis of 587 of the donors, V segments were called functional above 56.7% productive rearrangements and were called segregating when the between-donor standard deviation exceeded 5%. A statistical classification framework was built to diagnose cytomegalovirus status from the catalog of TCR beta chain sequences. In a later analysis, TCR nucleotide sequences were compared against IMGT/GENE-DB human TR gene sequences so that V and J genes could be assigned. A later analysis assigned CDR3 sequences and most-parsimonious VDJ recombination scenarios with the TCRdist pipeline. A later analysis defined each TCR beta chain by its CDR3 amino acid sequence plus V-gene family, and excluded reads lacking a unique V-gene family. To address suspected cross-contamination and a sequencing artifact, a later analysis removed several hundred highly shared, low-generation-probability nucleotide sequences. In a later analysis, a clonal expansion index was calculated for each public chain from normalized within-repertoire ranks of inferred template counts. A later analysis computed generation probabilities with a VDJ recombination model fitted to out-of-frame rearrangements, and checked the results against IGoR. A later analysis scored TCR-TCR, TCR-HLA and TCR-CMV co-occurrence with hypergeometric tests, applying a repertoire-size bias correction to TCR pairs. To estimate false discovery rates, a later analysis permuted the HLA or CMV assignments 20 times. In a later analysis, co-occurring TCRs were grouped with DBSCAN, and TCRdist sequence similarity was added when clustering was performed within HLA-allele-positive subsets. Repertoires with fewer than 30,000 or more than 120,000 public chains, plus five repertoires with anomalous nucleotide sharing, were excluded from co-occurrence clustering. This immuneACCESS table, as held by TCRdb, lists in-frame sequences with V and J called but not all clones. Of the missing ones, under half trace to an unresolved V gene in checked studies; the others have no known cause. Clonal size and the V and J genes are those of that table, whereas D and trimming came from the DNA. The sample table holds 150,000 or so clones, of which approximately 84% were seen once. 1.2% to 1.5% of the sample is in the top ten clones.

The receptor was isolated from a man aged 25 to 40 in good health and CMV-seropositive. Sequencing was done on a sample of PBMCs. The sequence links TRBV5-4 to TRBJ2-7; the D gene is perhaps TRBD1, on 6 matching bases. In nucleotide form, the sequence is TGTGCCAGCAGCTACCAGGGGACCTACGAGCAGTACTTC. Translated, it gives CASSYQGTYEQYF.